This TCR beta chain derives from a study of T cell responses to AZD1222 COVID-19 vaccine. Whole-study findings and limits: In a largely white British group with more females than males, clonal diversity was possibly underestimated. Spike-wide vaccine-associated CD4 TCRs dominated at 160-218 and 743-854.

The CDR3 length is 15 residues. V lost 5 bases, J lost 5 bases, and 8 bases stayed unmatched. CDR1 SGHTA and CDR2 FQGNSA come from the germline V gene. Produced via immunoSEQ multiplex PCR; TCRdb's table is partial and in-frame only. The sample holds 75,000 to 80,000 clones; around three quarters are singletons and the top ten take approximately 27%. A note on this clone: Its antigen is not known.

Source: peripheral blood, taken 28 days after the second dose of the MenACWY control vaccine. This TCR came from an adult who received the MenACWY meningococcal vaccine as a control. The chain is built from TRBV7-2 and TRBJ2-1; 8 bases fit TRBD2. The CDR3 DNA reads TGTGCCAGCAGCCCAAACGGGGGGGCTCACAATGAGCAGTTCTTC. Translated: CASSPNGGAHNEQFF.